Below are 18 T cell receptor beta chains sequenced from a single sample in a study of human T cells and chemical hapten exposure (dated by TCRdb to the early 2020s). The time point label, as the study defines it: pre-sensitization, week 0. Reading the label with the study, this specimen's treatment or condition is: therapeutic diphenylcyclopropenone sensitization with weekly scalp DPC. The library was obtained by RACE. For sequencing, a NextSeq 500 was employed. The public sequencing data were trimmed at Q25 with fastp and processed into clonotypes with MiXCR by TCRdb, which kept only in-frame beta chains. Each CDR3 protein appears once, grouped with its most common genes and DNA. This sample has 180,000 or so distinct CDR3 sequences in its table, and roughly 30% of those were observed once. The ten top clones hold 2.9% of the sample. Sequences were derived from whole blood, sampled in connection with sensitization to the hapten diphenylcyclopropenone (DPC). The source is a woman aged 30 to 39 with alopecia areata. Some clones in this sample may be carry-over from other donors' samples.

The rearrangement joins TRBV12-3 or TRBV12-4 to TRBJ2-3, with TRBD1 matching 9 bases. This CDR3 is built from 14 residues. V lost 6 bases to trimming and J lost 3 bases; unmatched junction nucleotides: 4. The CDR3 region is CASSHRGRTDTQYF. CDR3 bases: TGTGCCAGCAGCCACAGGGGGCGGACAGATACGCAGTATTTT.

This chain uses TRBV7-2 with TRBJ2-1; 14 bases line up with TRBD2. The CDR3 totals 18 residues. Germline CDR1 and CDR2: SGHTA and FQGNSA. V lost 5 bases and J lost 7; bases outside the gene matches: 13. CDR3 sequence reads: CASSRGWTSGRIGNEQFF. For the CDR3, the DNA is TGTGCCAGCAGCCGGGGTTGGACTAGCGGGAGGATTGGTAATGAGCAGTTCTTC.

The V call is TRBV28, the J call TRBJ2-5; TRBD2 aligns across 7 bases. The CDR3 consists of 15 residues. CDR1 MDHEN and CDR2 SYDVKM come from the germline V gene. Unmatched junction bases numbered 5, after V lost 2 bases and J lost 2 bases. The CDR3, as DNA: TGTGCCAGCAGTTTACTGGGGAGGGGTCAAGAGACCCAGTACTTC. This translates into CASSLLGRGQETQYF.

Only a few counts were recorded for this clonotype. V is TRBV28 and J is TRBJ2-7; D unclear. From germline, CDR1 is MDHEN and CDR2 SYDVKM. The CDR3 consists of 13 residues. Trimming pared 1 base from V and 4 bases from J, leaving 8 bases between. The chain's CDR3 is CASSLSVEYEQYF. The CDR3 nucleotides are TGTGCCAGCAGTTTATCGGTAGAGTACGAGCAGTACTTC.

V is TRBV20-1 and J is TRBJ1-2; perhaps TRBD1 as D (5 bases). V dropped 1 base and J dropped 4 bases, with 10 bases sitting between them. The CDR3 sequence is 13 residues long. Germline V lookup: CDR1 DFQATT, CDR2 SNEGSKA (reference sequence). CDR3 protein: CSARVTETYGYTF. Here the CDR3 DNA reads TGCAGTGCTAGAGTGACAGAGACCTATGGCTACACCTTC.

The CDR3 loop is CASSSSFTSTDTQYF. DNA for the CDR3: TGTGCCAGCAGTAGCAGCTTTACTAGCACAGATACGCAGTATTTT. The genes are TRBV6-4 and TRBJ2-3; D unclear. V lost 5 bases to trimming and J lost 0 bases, with 12 bases between them. CDR3 length: 15 amino acids. Germline loops: CDR1 MRHNA, CDR2 SNTAGT.

This clonotype was picked up one time. The rearrangement links TRBV6-2 or TRBV6-3 to TRBJ2-3; tentatively, D is TRBD2 (5 bases). The CDR3 has 15 amino acids. V lost 4 bases and J 6 bases, leaving 17 bases between the germline ends. Per germline, CDR1 MNHEY and CDR2 SVGEGT. The CDR3 region is CASSLVGYGVDTQYF. Here the CDR3 DNA reads TGTGCCAGCAGTTTAGTCGGCTACGGGGTCGATACGCAGTATTTT.

The V call is TRBV25-1, the J call TRBJ2-5; 13 bases map to TRBD2. V trimming: 7 bases; J trimming: 4 bases; junction bases outside the gene matches: 6. CDR1 is MGHDK, CDR2 SYGVNS, per germline. The CDR3 is made up of 15 amino acids. CDR3 sequence reads: CASTETSGRRETQYF. The DNA for the CDR3 is TGTGCCAGCACCGAGACTAGCGGGAGGAGAGAGACCCAGTACTTC.

This clonotype has a handful of counts. V is TRBV20-1 and J is TRBJ2-3; D uncertain. Trimming took 3 bases from V and 0 from J, leaving 7 bases between them. Germline assignment: CDR1 DFQATT and CDR2 SNEGSKA (reference sequence). The CDR3 runs to 13 residues. The CDR3, as DNA: TGCAGTGCTAGTGACTTTAGCACAGATACGCAGTATTTT. It codes for CSASDFSTDTQYF.

As DNA, the CDR3 is TGCAGTGCTAGAGAGAAGATCGGGGAGCTGTTTTTT. It encodes CSAREKIGELFF. The chain has TRBV20-1 and TRBJ2-2; D unresolved. CDR1 DFQATT and CDR2 SNEGSKA come from the germline V gene (reference sequence). V dropped 0 bases and J dropped 7 bases, with 6 bases sitting between them. The CDR3 runs to 12 residues.

This sequence joins TRBV5-1 and TRBJ1-1; D unclear. Trimming removed 1 base at V and 1 base at J, with 8 bases between. CDR3 length: 14 residues. The germline V gene encodes CDR1 SGHRS and CDR2 YFSETQ. CDR3 DNA sequence: TGCGCCAGCAGCTTGTCCAGCAAGAACACTGAAGCTTTCTTT. Encoded protein: CASSLSSKNTEAFF.

The chain recombines TRBV5-1 with TRBJ1-2, with 7 bases identical to TRBD1. J gave up 1 base and V 0 bases, and 3 bases lay outside the gene matches. The CDR3 extends over 15 amino acids. Germline V gene sequence: CDR1 SGHRS, CDR2 YFSETQ. The CDR3 region is CASSLEGQINYGYTF. Written as DNA, the CDR3 is TGCGCCAGCAGCTTGGAGGGACAGATTAACTATGGCTACACCTTC.

The chain has TRBV2 and TRBJ1-3; D possibly corresponds to TRBD1 (5 bases). CDR3 length equals 17 residues. Trimming pared 7 bases from V and 0 bases from J, leaving 19 bases between. Germline V lookup: CDR1 SNHLY, CDR2 FYNNEI. CDR3 nucleotides: TGTGCCAGCACGTCCAGGGATGCCCCGTTCTCTGGAAACACCATATATTTT. Its translation: CASTSRDAPFSGNTIYF.

CDR3 in amino acids: CSARGIPGQGSTDTQYF. The CDR3 bases are TGCAGTGCTAGAGGTATCCCGGGACAGGGCTCCACAGATACGCAGTATTTT. V usage is TRBV20-1 and J usage is TRBJ2-3; TRBD1 aligns across 9 bases. V lost 1 base and J lost 2; bases outside the gene matches: 10. The CDR3 has 17 residues. Germline values: CDR1 DFQATT, CDR2 SNEGSKA (reference sequence).

The chain uses TRBV4-2 and TRBJ2-4; 8 bases agree with TRBD1. This CDR3 is built from 15 residues. After removal of 4 bases from V and 6 bases from J, the junction contained 8 bases not matched to a gene. Germline CDR1 reads LGHNA; CDR2 reads YNFKEQ. Here the CDR3 reads CASSPETGAGNIQYF. Here the CDR3 DNA reads TGTGCCAGCAGCCCGGAGACAGGGGCGGGAAACATTCAGTACTTC.

The CDR3 loop reads CASSLGTRGRGFGGELFF. The CDR3 nucleotides read TGTGCCAGCAGCTTAGGCACGCGGGGCCGGGGGTTTGGCGGGGAGCTGTTTTTT. The chain has TRBV7-2 and TRBJ2-2; perhaps TRBD2 as D (6 bases). Trimming stripped 1 base from V and 7 bases from J, with 22 bases between. The CDR3 covers 18 residues. The germline V gene has CDR1 SGHTA and CDR2 FQGNSA. The whole variable domain, filled in from reference TRBV7-2 and TRBJ2-2, reads GAGVSQSPSNKVTEKGKDVELRCDPISGHTALYWYRQSLGQGLEFLIYFQGNSAPDKSGLPSDRFSAERTGGSVSTLTIQRTQQEDSAVYLCASSLGTRGRGFGGELFFGEGSRLTVL.

This clonotype was seen a handful of times. The V gene is TRBV5-1, the J gene TRBJ1-2, with TRBD1 matching 9 bases. Trimming cost V 1 base and J 8 bases; bases outside gene matches: 3. Germline CDR1 reads SGHRS; CDR2 reads YFSETQ. The CDR3 is 13 amino acids. The CDR3 DNA is TGCGCCAGCAGCTTGACAGGGGGCGCGGGCTACACCTTC. Its protein is CASSLTGGAGYTF.

The chain has TRBV27 and TRBJ1-1; D gene uncertain. The CDR3 extends over 14 amino acids. Germline V gene lookup returns CDR1 MNHEY and CDR2 SMNVEV (reference sequence). V shed 6 bases and J shed 2 bases, with 13 bases lying between them. This chain's CDR3 is CASRADLGNTEAFF. In nucleotides, the CDR3 is TGTGCCAGCAGGGCCGACTTGGGTAACACTGAAGCTTTCTTT.